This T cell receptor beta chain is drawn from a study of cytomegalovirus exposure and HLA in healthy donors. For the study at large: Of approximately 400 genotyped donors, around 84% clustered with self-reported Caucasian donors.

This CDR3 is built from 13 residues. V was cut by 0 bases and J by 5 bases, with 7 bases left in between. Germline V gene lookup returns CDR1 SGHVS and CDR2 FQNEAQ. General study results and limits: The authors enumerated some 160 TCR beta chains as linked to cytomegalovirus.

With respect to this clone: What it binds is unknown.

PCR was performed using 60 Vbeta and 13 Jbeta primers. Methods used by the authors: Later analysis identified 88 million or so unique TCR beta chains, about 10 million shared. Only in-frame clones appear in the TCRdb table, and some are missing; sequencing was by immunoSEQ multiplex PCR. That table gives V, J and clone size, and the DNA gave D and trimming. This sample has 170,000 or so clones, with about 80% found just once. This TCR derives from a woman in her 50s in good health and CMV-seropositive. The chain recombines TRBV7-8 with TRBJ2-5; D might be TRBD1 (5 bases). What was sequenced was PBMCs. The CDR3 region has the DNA TGTGCCAGCAGCTTAGCTCAGGGCGAGACCCAGTACTTC. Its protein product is CASSLAQGETQYF.